This T cell receptor (beta chain) was obtained from a study of metastatic and nonmetastatic thyroid tumors. Original processing methods: Clinicopathological groups of papillary thyroid cancer showed CDR3 differences that were used to build a distant-metastasis classifier. MiXCR was used by TCRdb to re-call the PCR reads. In this record, the V and J calls reflect TCRdb's handling and not the investigators' own analysis. This table has about 21,000 clones, around a third appearing once. Among the patients, none had received any treatment before thyroid surgery. V dropped 1 base and J dropped 7; count of bases not matched to a gene: 7. The CDR3 runs 14 residues. CDR1 is MNHNS and CDR2 is SASEGT in the germline V gene.

This chain links TRBV6-1 with TRBJ2-7; 7 bases line up with TRBD2. The sequence was collected from a female donor with papillary thyroid cancer or a benign thyroid nodule (not recorded which). Some clones in this sample may be carry-over from other donors' samples. Material: adjacent normal tissue. The CDR3, as DNA: TGTGCCAGCAGTGAAGAAGCGGGGCCTTCTGAGCAGTACTTC. It encodes CASSEEAGPSEQYF.